These 8 T cell receptor beta chains originate from one sample sequenced in a study of cytomegalovirus exposure and HLA in healthy donors. PCR employed 60 Vbeta and 13 Jbeta primers. Data came from immunoSEQ multiplex PCR; TCRdb stores just in-frame clones and leaves some out. Its clone listing holds around 210,000 clones. Sequenced: PBMCs. Source of these receptors: a woman in her 30s in good health and CMV-seropositive.

The gene calls are TRBV4-1 and TRBJ2-7, with TRBD2 as a possible D gene (5 bases). V lost 4 bases, J lost 5 bases, and 24 bases lay in between. From germline, CDR1 is MGHRA and CDR2 YSYEKL. CDR3 length equals 17 residues. CDR3: CASSPVEGFLRNDEQYF. CDR3 DNA: TGCGCCAGCAGCCCTGTAGAGGGTTTTTTACGAAATGACGAGCAGTACTTC.

The chain links TRBV10-3 to TRBJ2-7, with D possibly being TRBD2 (5 bases). From germline, CDR1 is ENHRY and CDR2 SYGVKD. The CDR3 covers 16 residues. V was pared by 9 bases and J by 4 bases, with 25 bases between. CDR3 loop: CAINSGLGRVWYEQYF. CDR3 nucleotide sequence: TGTGCCATTAACTCTGGACTGGGTAGGGTTTGGTACGAGCAGTACTTC.

The chain combines TRBV7-9 with TRBJ1-1, with 8 bases that match TRBD1. CDR1 SEHNR and CDR2 FQNEAQ come from the germline V gene (reference sequence). The CDR3 has 14 residues. The ends lost 2 bases at V and 5 bases at J; junction bases unmatched: 4. The CDR3 sequence: CASSLPTGGTEAFF. The CDR3 coding sequence is TGTGCCAGCAGCTTACCAACAGGGGGAACTGAAGCTTTCTTT.

The V gene is TRBV6-5, the J gene TRBJ1-5; 7 bases match TRBD1. Trimming took 9 bases from V and 5 from J; bases not matched to a gene: 7. The CDR3 length is 13 residues. The V gene's germline CDR1 is MNHEY and CDR2 SVGAGI. CDR3 residues: CASHDRDDQPQHF. CDR3 coding DNA: TGTGCCAGTCATGACAGGGATGATCAGCCCCAGCATTTT.

The chain couples TRBV5-1 to TRBJ2-5; 11 bases are a match to TRBD1. The CDR3 covers 17 residues. Germline V gene lookup returns CDR1 SGHRS and CDR2 YFSETQ. The V gene end was trimmed by 3 bases and the J gene end by 0 bases; junction bases not matched to a gene: 7. The CDR3 sequence: CASSWRTGGANQETQYF. The CDR3, as DNA: TGCGCCAGCAGCTGGCGGACAGGGGGCGCGAACCAAGAGACCCAGTACTTC.

The rearrangement links TRBV28 to TRBJ1-2, with TRBD1 matching 9 bases. The CDR3 sequence is 15 residues long. V lost 6 bases to trimming and J lost 4 bases; unmatched junction nucleotides: 9. Germline lookup yields CDR1 MDHEN and CDR2 SYDVKM. In DNA, the CDR3 is TGTGCCAGCAGCTTAGGACAGGGGCGGGTCTATGGCTACACCTTC. Its protein is CASSLGQGRVYGYTF.

The chain combines TRBV2 with TRBJ1-1; TRBD1 matches 8 bases. The ends lost 6 bases at V and 6 bases at J; junction bases unmatched: 9. Germline assignment: CDR1 SNHLY and CDR2 FYNNEI. The CDR3 is made up of 14 amino acids. The CDR3 nucleotides read TGTGCCAGCAGCCGGGACAGGCAGGTTCCTGAAGCTTTCTTT. It encodes CASSRDRQVPEAFF.

This rearrangement joins TRBV20-1 to TRBJ2-5, with no clear D. The CDR3 is 10 residues long. Per the germline V gene, CDR1 is DFQATT and CDR2 is SNEGSKA (reference sequence). V dropped 2 bases and J dropped 4 bases, with 2 bases sitting between them. The CDR3 protein is CSARRETQYF. The CDR3 nucleotides are TGCAGTGCTAGACGAGAGACCCAGTACTTC.